A single sample gave rise to the 10 T cell receptor beta chains below, sequenced in a study of T cell repertoires in cytomegalovirus infection (dated 2019 in TCRdb). Their specific antigens are unknown. The sample's treatment or condition label, in plain terms: in vitro stimulation with specific CMV peptide epitopes to enrich CMV-specific T cells. Sequencing relied on an Illumina HiSeq 1500. Clones were called with MiXCR by TCRdb after fastp trimmed the public reads at Q25, and only in-frame beta chains were retained. Rows with one shared CDR3 protein collapse into an entry with the most common genes and DNA. The sample table lists about 85,000 distinct CDR3 sequences, approximately 45% of them with a count of one. Of the sample, 93% falls within the top ten clones. The sequences come from CD8+ T cells from cultured PBMCs, collected from culture after CMV antigen stimulation. The source is a human donor in good health (CMV status not recorded). Some clones in this sample may be carry-over from other donors' samples.

This clonotype was picked up a small number of times. The genes are TRBV5-4 and TRBJ1-1; 7 bases agree with TRBD1. Germline V gene lookup returns CDR1 SGHNT and CDR2 YYREEE (reference sequence). V lost 9 bases, J lost 2 bases, and 7 bases stayed unmatched. The CDR3 loop spans 13 amino acids. The CDR3 DNA is TGTGCCATTACCGGACAGGCCAACACTGAAGCTTTCTTT. It is translated as CAITGQANTEAFF. Full variable domain (remainder filled in from reference TRBV5-4 and TRBJ1-1): ETGVTQSPTHLIKTRGQQVTLRCSSQSGHNTVSWYQQALGQGPQFIFQYYREEENGRGNFPPRFSGLQFPNYSSELNVNALELDDSALYLCAITGQANTEAFFGQGTRLTVV.

This clonotype has more than one count but fewer than ten. The V call is TRBV19, the J call TRBJ2-7; possibly TRBD1 or TRBD2 for D (6 bases each). The V gene's germline CDR1 is LNHDA and CDR2 SQIVND (reference sequence). The CDR3 runs 14 residues. V was cut by 4 bases and J by 0 bases, with 10 bases left in between. The CDR3 sequence is CASSNREDSYEQYF. Here the CDR3 DNA reads TGTGCCAGTAGTAACAGGGAGGACTCCTACGAGCAGTACTTC.

This clonotype has a handful of counts. The rearrangement uses TRBV7-8 and TRBJ1-2, with 11 bases identical to TRBD1. The CDR3 has 19 amino acids. Germline lookup yields CDR1 SGHVS and CDR2 FQNEAQ. V trimming: 4 bases; J trimming: 7 bases; junction bases outside the gene matches: 20. The CDR3 region has the DNA TGTGCCAGCAGCTGGAGAATGATAGGACAGGGGGCACCCCCGGCTGGCTACACCTTC. The encoded protein is CASSWRMIGQGAPPAGYTF.

The chain carries TRBV19 and TRBJ1-6; D uncertain. V was shortened by 3 bases and J by 5 bases, with 14 bases between the two germline ends. The CDR3 has 16 amino acids. The germline V gene encodes CDR1 LNHDA and CDR2 SQIVND (reference sequence). The chain's CDR3 is CASSIPVSDHNSPLHF. CDR3 in DNA: TGTGCCAGTAGTATCCCGGTGTCGGATCATAATTCACCCCTCCACTTT.

V and J are TRBV7-8 and TRBJ2-1; maybe TRBD2 (6 bases). Germline CDR1 is SGHVS and CDR2 is FQNEAQ. Trimming pared 8 bases from V and 0 bases from J, leaving 8 bases between. There are 13 residues in the CDR3. Here the CDR3 DNA reads TGTGCCAGCGGGGGGAGCTCCTACAATGAGCAGTTCTTC. Its protein is CASGGSSYNEQFF.

The chain combines TRBV7-4 with TRBJ2-7, with 11 bases lining up with TRBD2. V shed 1 base and J 2 bases; nucleotides not matched to a gene: 10. Germline loops: CDR1 SGHVT, CDR2 SQSDAQ. The CDR3 totals 18 residues. The CDR3 loop is CASSLVPLLAGEAYEQYF. CDR3 nucleotides: TGTGCCAGCAGCTTAGTTCCGTTACTAGCGGGAGAAGCCTACGAGCAGTACTTC.

This clonotype has ten or more counts. The rearrangement uses TRBV7-6 and TRBJ2-3; unclear D gene. The CDR3 has 13 amino acids. The V end was cut by 5 bases, the J end by 4 bases, with 10 bases between. The V gene's germline CDR1 is SGHVS and CDR2 FNYEAQ. The CDR3 nucleotides are TGTGCCAGCAGCCCCGGACCTTCAGATACGCAGTATTTT. Its translation is CASSPGPSDTQYF.

The J gene is TRBJ2-1, the V gene TRBV12-3 or TRBV12-4; TRBD1 matches at 8 bases. V shed 4 bases and J 5 bases; nucleotides not matched to a gene: 1. The CDR3 extends over 13 amino acids. The CDR3 sequence is CASSSGQDNEQFF. CDR3 sequence (DNA): TGTGCCAGCAGTTCGGGACAGGACAATGAGCAGTTCTTC.

The chain recombines TRBV5-5 with TRBJ2-7, with D perhaps TRBD1 (6 bases). Germline V gene data show CDR1 as SGHKS and CDR2 as YYEKEE (reference sequence). Between the trimmed V and J ends, which lost 5 bases and 3 bases, there was a span of 12 bases. The CDR3 extends over 13 amino acids. The CDR3 DNA reads TGTGCCAGCAGTCAGACAGGAGTCTACGAGCAGTACTTC. Its protein is CASSQTGVYEQYF.

The chain carries TRBV9 and TRBJ1-2, with D uncertain. V was cut by 5 bases and J by 6 bases, with 20 bases left in between. CDR3 size: 15 residues. CDR1 and CDR2 from the germline V gene are SGDLS and YYNGEE. For the CDR3, the DNA is TGTGCCAGCAGTCCCTCCGATTCTTCTGGGCATGGCTACACCTTC. It codes for CASSPSDSSGHGYTF. The full variable domain, completed using reference TRBV9 and TRBJ1-2, is DSGVTQTPKHLITATGQRVTLRCSPRSGDLSVYWYQQSLDQGLQFLIQYYNGEERAKGNILERFSAQQFPDLHSELNLSSLELGDSALYFCASSPSDSSGHGYTFGSGTRLTVV.